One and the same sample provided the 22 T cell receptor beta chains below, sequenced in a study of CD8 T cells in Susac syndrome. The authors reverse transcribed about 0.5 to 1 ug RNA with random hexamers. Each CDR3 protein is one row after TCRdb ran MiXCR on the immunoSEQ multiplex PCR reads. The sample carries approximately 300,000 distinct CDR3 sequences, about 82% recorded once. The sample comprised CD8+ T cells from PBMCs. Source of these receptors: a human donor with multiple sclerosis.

This CDR3 is CASVKSRGGSGTEAFF. DNA of the CDR3: TGCGCCAGCGTAAAATCCAGGGGGGGAAGTGGTACTGAAGCTTTCTTT. The chain uses TRBV5-1 and TRBJ1-1; 7 positions match TRBD1. Trimming cost V 7 bases and J 5 bases; bases outside gene matches: 17. The CDR3 has 16 residues. The V gene's germline CDR1 is SGHRS and CDR2 YFSETQ.

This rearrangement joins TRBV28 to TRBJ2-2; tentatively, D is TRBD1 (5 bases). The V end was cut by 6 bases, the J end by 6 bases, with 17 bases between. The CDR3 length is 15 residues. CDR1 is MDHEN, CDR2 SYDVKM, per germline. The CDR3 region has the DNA TGTGCCAGCAGCGGACATACCACAATGGCCGGGGAGCTGTTTTTT. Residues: CASSGHTTMAGELFF.

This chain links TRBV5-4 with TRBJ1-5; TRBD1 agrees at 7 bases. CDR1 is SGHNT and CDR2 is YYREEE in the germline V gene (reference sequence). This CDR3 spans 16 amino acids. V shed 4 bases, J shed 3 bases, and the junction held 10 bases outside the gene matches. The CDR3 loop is CASSQGGGGINQPQHF. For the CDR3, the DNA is TGTGCCAGCAGCCAGGGCGGAGGGGGCATCAATCAGCCCCAGCATTTT.

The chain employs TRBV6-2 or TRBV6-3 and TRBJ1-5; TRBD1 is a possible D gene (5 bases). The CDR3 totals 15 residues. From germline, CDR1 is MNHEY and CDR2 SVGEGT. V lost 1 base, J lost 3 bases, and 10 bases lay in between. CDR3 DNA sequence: TGTGCCAGCAGTTACTGGGGGGACCCCAATCAGCCCCAGCATTTT. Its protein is CASSYWGDPNQPQHF.

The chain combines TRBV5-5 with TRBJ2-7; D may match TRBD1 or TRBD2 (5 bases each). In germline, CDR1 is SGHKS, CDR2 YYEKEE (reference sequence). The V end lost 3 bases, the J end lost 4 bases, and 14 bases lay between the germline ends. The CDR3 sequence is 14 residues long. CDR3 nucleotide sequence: TGTGCCAGCAGCTGGGACCCCCGGGCTTACGAGCAGTACTTC. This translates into CASSWDPRAYEQYF.

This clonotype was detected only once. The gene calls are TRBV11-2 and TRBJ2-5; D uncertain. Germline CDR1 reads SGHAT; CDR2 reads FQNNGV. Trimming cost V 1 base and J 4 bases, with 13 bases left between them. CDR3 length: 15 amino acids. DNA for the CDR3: TGTGCCAGCAGCTTAGTCGAGCTCCCCGCAGAGACCCAGTACTTC. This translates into CASSLVELPAETQYF.

Here the CDR3 DNA reads TGTGCCACCAGCCCTAGGACAGGTGCATCCTACGAGCAGTACTTC. Its translation is CATSPRTGASYEQYF. This rearrangement joins TRBV15 to TRBJ2-7; 7 bases agree with TRBD1. The CDR3 sequence is 15 residues long. Germline loops: CDR1 LNHNV, CDR2 YYDKDF (reference sequence). V trimming: 5 bases; J trimming: 1 base; junction bases outside the gene matches: 8.

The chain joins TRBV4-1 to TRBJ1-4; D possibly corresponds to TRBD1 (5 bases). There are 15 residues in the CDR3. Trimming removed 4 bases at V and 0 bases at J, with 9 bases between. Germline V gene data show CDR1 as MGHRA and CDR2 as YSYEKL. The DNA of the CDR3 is TGCGCCAGCAGCCCTCCGGGACCAACTAATGAAAAACTGTTTTTT. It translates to CASSPPGPTNEKLFF.

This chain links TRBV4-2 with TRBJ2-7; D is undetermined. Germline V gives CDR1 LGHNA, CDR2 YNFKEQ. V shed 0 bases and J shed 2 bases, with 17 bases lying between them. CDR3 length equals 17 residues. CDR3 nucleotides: TGTGCCAGCAGCCAAGAGTCTGCGAGCGCGGCTACCTACGAGCAGTACTTC. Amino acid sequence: CASSQESASAATYEQYF.

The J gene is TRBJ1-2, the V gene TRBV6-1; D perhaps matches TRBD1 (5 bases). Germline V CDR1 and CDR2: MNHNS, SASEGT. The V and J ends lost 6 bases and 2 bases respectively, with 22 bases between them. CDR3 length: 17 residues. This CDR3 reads CASSLLYRTSGNYGYTF. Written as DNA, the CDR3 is TGTGCCAGCAGCCTTCTTTACAGGACGAGTGGAAACTATGGCTACACCTTC.

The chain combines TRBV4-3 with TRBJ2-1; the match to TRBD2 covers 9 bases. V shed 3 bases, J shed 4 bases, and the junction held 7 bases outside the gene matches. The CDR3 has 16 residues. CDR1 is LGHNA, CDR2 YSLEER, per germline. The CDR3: CASSQDPSGKYNEQFF. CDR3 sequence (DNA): TGCGCCAGCAGCCAGGACCCTAGCGGGAAGTACAATGAGCAGTTCTTC.

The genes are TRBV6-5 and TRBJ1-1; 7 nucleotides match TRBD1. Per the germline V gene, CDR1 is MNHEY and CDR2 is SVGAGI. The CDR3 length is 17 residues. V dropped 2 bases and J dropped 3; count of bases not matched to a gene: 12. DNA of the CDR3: TGTGCCAGCAGTTACGCTCGATACCGACAGGGCGACACTGAAGCTTTCTTT. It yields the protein CASSYARYRQGDTEAFF.

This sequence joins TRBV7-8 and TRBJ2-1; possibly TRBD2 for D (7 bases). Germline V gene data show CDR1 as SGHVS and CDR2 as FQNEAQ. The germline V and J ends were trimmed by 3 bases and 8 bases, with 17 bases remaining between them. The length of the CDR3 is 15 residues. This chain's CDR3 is CASSFEGGGHYEQFF. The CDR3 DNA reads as TGTGCCAGCAGCTTTGAGGGGGGGGGCCACTATGAGCAGTTCTTC.

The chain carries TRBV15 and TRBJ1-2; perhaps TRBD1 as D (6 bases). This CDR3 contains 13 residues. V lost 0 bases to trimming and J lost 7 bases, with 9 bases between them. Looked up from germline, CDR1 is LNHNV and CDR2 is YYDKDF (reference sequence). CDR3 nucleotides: TGTGCCACCAGCAGAGAAAACAGGGCTGGCTACACCTTC. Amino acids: CATSRENRAGYTF.

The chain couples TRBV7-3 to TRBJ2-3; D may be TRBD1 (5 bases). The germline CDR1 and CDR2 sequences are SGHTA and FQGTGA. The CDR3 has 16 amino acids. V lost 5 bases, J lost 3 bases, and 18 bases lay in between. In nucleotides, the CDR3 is TGTGCCAGCAGCCAAAATGGGGCAGGGCTGACAGATACGCAGTATTTT. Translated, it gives CASSQNGAGLTDTQYF.

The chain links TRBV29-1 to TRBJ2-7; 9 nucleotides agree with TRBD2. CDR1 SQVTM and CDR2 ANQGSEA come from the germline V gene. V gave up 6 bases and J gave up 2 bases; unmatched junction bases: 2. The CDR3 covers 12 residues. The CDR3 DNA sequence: TGCAGCGTAGCTAGCGGGACCTACGAGCAGTACTTC. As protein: CSVASGTYEQYF.

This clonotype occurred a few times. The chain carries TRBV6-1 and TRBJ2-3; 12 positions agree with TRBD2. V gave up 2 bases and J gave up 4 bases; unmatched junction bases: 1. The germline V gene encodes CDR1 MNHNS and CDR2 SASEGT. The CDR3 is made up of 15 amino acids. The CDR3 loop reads CASSELAGGPDTQYF. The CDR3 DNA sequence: TGTGCCAGCAGTGAACTAGCGGGAGGGCCAGATACGCAGTATTTT.

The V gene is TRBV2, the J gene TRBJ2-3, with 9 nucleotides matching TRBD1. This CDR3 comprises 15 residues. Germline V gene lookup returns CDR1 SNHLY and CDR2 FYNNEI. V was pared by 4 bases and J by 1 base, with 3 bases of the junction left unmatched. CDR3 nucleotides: TGTGCCAGCAGTGGGCGGACAGGGGGCACAGATACGCAGTATTTT. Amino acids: CASSGRTGGTDTQYF. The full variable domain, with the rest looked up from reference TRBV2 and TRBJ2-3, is EPEVTQTPSHQVTQMGQEVILRCVPISNHLYFYWYRQILGQKVEFLVSFYNNEISEKSEIFDDQFSVERPDGSNFTLKIRSTKLEDSAMYFCASSGRTGGTDTQYFGPGTRLTVL.

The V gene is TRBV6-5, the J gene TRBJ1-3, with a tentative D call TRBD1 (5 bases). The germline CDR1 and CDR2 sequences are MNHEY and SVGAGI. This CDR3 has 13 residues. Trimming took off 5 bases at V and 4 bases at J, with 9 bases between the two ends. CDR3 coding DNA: TGTGCCAGCAGTACCCGGACAGGAAACACCATATATTTT. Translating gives CASSTRTGNTIYF.

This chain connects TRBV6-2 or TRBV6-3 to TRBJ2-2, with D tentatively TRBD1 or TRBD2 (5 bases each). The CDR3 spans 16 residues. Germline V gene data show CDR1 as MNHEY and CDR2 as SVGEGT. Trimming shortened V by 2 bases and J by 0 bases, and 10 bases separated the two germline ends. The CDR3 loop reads CASSYDGTANTGELFF. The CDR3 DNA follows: TGTGCCAGCAGTTACGATGGGACCGCGAACACCGGGGAGCTGTTTTTT.

The CDR3 nucleotides read TGCAGTGCTAGAGTTACTAGCGGGTACAATGAGCAGTTCTTC. Translation: CSARVTSGYNEQFF. The J gene is TRBJ2-1, the V gene TRBV20-1; 9 nucleotides agree with TRBD2. CDR3 length: 14 residues. V was clipped by 1 base and J by 4 bases; unmatched bases: 2. Germline-derived CDR1 and CDR2 are DFQATT and SNEGSKA (reference sequence).

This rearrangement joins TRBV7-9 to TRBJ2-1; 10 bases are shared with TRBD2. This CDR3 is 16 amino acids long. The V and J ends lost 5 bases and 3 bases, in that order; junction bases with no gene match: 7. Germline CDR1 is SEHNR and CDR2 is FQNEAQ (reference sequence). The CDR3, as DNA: TGTGCCAGCAGCCATGTCAGCGGGAGGGGCTACAATGAGCAGTTCTTC. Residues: CASSHVSGRGYNEQFF.